A single sample is the source of the 28 T cell receptor beta chains below, sequenced in a study of cytomegalovirus exposure and HLA in healthy donors. The primer mix had 60 Vbeta and 13 Jbeta primers. TCRdb keeps only in-frame clones here, not all; method: immunoSEQ multiplex PCR. The sample contains roughly 86,000 clones, over 70% of which appear only once. The sequenced material came from PBMCs. The receptors here all came from a man aged 55 to 70 in good health and CMV-seronegative.

This clone has more than one count but fewer than ten. The rearrangement links TRBV14 to TRBJ2-1; D perhaps matches TRBD2 (6 bases). V shed 7 bases and J shed 2 bases, with 12 bases lying between them. The CDR3 spans 14 residues. Germline CDR1 and CDR2: SGHDN and FVKESK. The CDR3 sequence is CASNWGDPYNEQFF. CDR3 DNA sequence: TGTGCCAGCAACTGGGGGGATCCCTACAATGAGCAGTTCTTC.

The chain recombines TRBV6-1 with TRBJ2-4, with 11 bases matching TRBD2. The ends lost 0 bases at V and 7 bases at J; junction bases unmatched: 5. The CDR3 contains 16 residues. CDR1 is MNHNS, CDR2 SASEGT, per germline. The CDR3: CASSEARASGRNIQYF. The CDR3 bases are TGTGCCAGCAGTGAAGCGAGGGCTAGCGGGAGGAACATTCAGTACTTC.

The chain carries TRBV9 and TRBJ2-2; 7 positions match TRBD1. This CDR3 spans 16 amino acids. J lost 0 bases, V lost 0 bases, and 2 bases had no gene match. Germline values: CDR1 SGDLS, CDR2 YYNGEE. In nucleotides, the CDR3 is TGTGCCAGCAGCGTAGGGGGGACAGCGAACACCGGGGAGCTGTTTTTT. Translation gives CASSVGGTANTGELFF.

The chain carries TRBV27 and TRBJ2-4; 12 bases align to TRBD2. From germline, CDR1 is MNHEY and CDR2 SMNVEV (reference sequence). After removal of 3 bases from V and 6 bases from J, the junction contained 0 bases not matched to a gene. This CDR3 is built from 14 residues. The chain's CDR3 is CASSLTSGRNIQYF. Here the CDR3 DNA reads TGTGCCAGCAGTTTGACTAGCGGGAGAAACATTCAGTACTTC.

The rearrangement joins TRBV5-4 to TRBJ2-1; D is unresolved. CDR1 and CDR2 (germline): SGHNT, YYREEE (reference sequence). The CDR3 runs to 14 residues. The V gene lost 3 bases and the J gene lost 3 bases, with 10 bases spanning the gap. This chain's CDR3 is CASSSGGDYNEQFF. In nucleotides, the CDR3 is TGTGCCAGCAGCTCCGGCGGAGACTACAATGAGCAGTTCTTC. Looking up the rest from reference TRBV5-4 and TRBJ2-1 gives the full variable domain: ETGVTQSPTHLIKTRGQQVTLRCSSQSGHNTVSWYQQALGQGPQFIFQYYREEENGRGNFPPRFSGLQFPNYSSELNVNALELDDSALYLCASSSGGDYNEQFFGPGTRLTVL.

The table lists this clone with a count of one. This sequence joins TRBV5-4 and TRBJ2-7; D is undetermined. The CDR3 covers 13 residues. Germline CDR1 is SGHNT and CDR2 is YYREEE (reference sequence). V was trimmed by 0 bases and J by 5 bases, leaving 9 bases between them. The CDR3 DNA sequence: TGTGCCAGCAGCTTGGCCATAAGCGACGAGCAGTACTTC. Its translation: CASSLAISDEQYF.

The chain has TRBV6-5 and TRBJ2-3; a possible D gene is TRBD2 (6 bases). Germline values: CDR1 MNHEY, CDR2 SVGAGI. Between the trimmed V and J ends, which lost 6 bases and 2 bases, there was a span of 15 bases. The CDR3 extends over 15 amino acids. The CDR3 sequence is CASRPSGPNTDTQYF. DNA for the CDR3: TGTGCCAGCAGGCCCAGCGGGCCGAACACAGATACGCAGTATTTT.

This clone was seen a few times. V and J are TRBV6-6 and TRBJ2-1, with 10 bases identical to TRBD1. Trimming cost V 6 bases and J 6 bases; bases outside gene matches: 8. In germline, CDR1 is MNHNY, CDR2 SVGAGI (reference sequence). This CDR3 spans 15 amino acids. DNA of the CDR3: TGTGCCAGCAGCCGCCCGGGACAGGGGTCCAATGAGCAGTTCTTC. Protein product: CASSRPGQGSNEQFF.

DNA of the CDR3: TGTGCCAGCAGCCCCTCTAGATTCACCTACAATGAGCAGTTCTTC. This translates into CASSPSRFTYNEQFF. V and J are TRBV27 and TRBJ2-1; D remains unclear. The CDR3 extends over 15 amino acids. Germline V gene sequence: CDR1 MNHEY, CDR2 SMNVEV (reference sequence). Between the trimmed V and J ends, which lost 6 bases and 2 bases, there was a span of 14 bases.

This rearrangement joins TRBV5-1 to TRBJ1-1; no definite D call. The V end was cut by 6 bases, the J end by 12 bases, with 15 bases between. This CDR3 contains 11 residues. Germline CDR1 SGHRS, CDR2 YFSETQ. The CDR3 DNA reads TGCGCCAGCACCGGGAACAGCGGGTCTTTCTTT. It yields the protein CASTGNSGSFF. The variable domain in full, completed from reference TRBV5-1 and TRBJ1-1, reads KAGVTQTPRYLIKTRGQQVTLSCSPISGHRSVSWYQQTPGQGLQFLFEYFSETQRNKGNFPGRFSGRQFSNSRSEMNVSTLELGDSALYLCASTGNSGSFFGQGTRLTVV.

The chain combines TRBV6-1 with TRBJ1-1, with D hard to call. The ends were cut back, 9 bases at V and 2 bases at J, with 13 bases in the middle. The length of the CDR3 is 13 residues. Germline lookup yields CDR1 MNHNS and CDR2 SASEGT. Here the CDR3 reads CASAREKNTEAFF. CDR3 in DNA: TGTGCCAGTGCCCGGGAGAAAAACACTGAAGCTTTCTTT.

The V and J genes are TRBV5-1 and TRBJ2-5; 10 nucleotides match TRBD2. With 0 bases clipped from V and 5 bases from J, the junction kept 7 bases outside the gene matches. Germline V gene lookup returns CDR1 SGHRS and CDR2 YFSETQ. The CDR3 extends over 16 amino acids. This CDR3 is CASSLGSSGSGETQYF. Here the CDR3 DNA reads TGCGCCAGCAGCTTGGGCTCTAGCGGGAGTGGGGAGACCCAGTACTTC.

J is TRBJ2-3 and V is TRBV25-1, with D maybe TRBD1 (6 bases). This CDR3 contains 13 residues. CDR1 and CDR2 from the germline V gene are MGHDK and SYGVNS. V was pared by 3 bases and J by 2 bases, with 6 bases between. The CDR3 DNA is TGTGCCAGCAGTGAGGGGGCCACAGATACGCAGTATTTT. Translated, it gives CASSEGATDTQYF.

V is TRBV2 and J is TRBJ2-1, with D unclear. The CDR3 is 12 residues long. The V and J ends lost 4 bases and 6 bases respectively, with 7 bases between them. The V gene's germline CDR1 is SNHLY and CDR2 FYNNEI. The CDR3 DNA reads TGTGCCAGCAGTGGTATTAGCAATGAGCAGTTCTTC. Translation: CASSGISNEQFF.

The chain employs TRBV19 and TRBJ2-1; 7 nucleotides line up with TRBD1. Germline V gene sequence: CDR1 LNHDA, CDR2 SQIVND (reference sequence). The CDR3 totals 16 residues. The V gene end was trimmed by 1 base and the J gene end by 5 bases; junction bases not matched to a gene: 8. DNA of the CDR3: TGTGCCAGTAGTATAGCCTCGGGACAGTTCGACAATGAGCAGTTCTTC. Its protein product is CASSIASGQFDNEQFF.

As to this clone: A read error may account for a junction end that differs from germline. The chain carries TRBV7-7 and TRBJ2-1; 11 nucleotides align to TRBD2. This CDR3 spans 18 amino acids. CDR1 is SSHAT, CDR2 FNYEAQ, per germline (reference sequence). CDR3 amino acids: CASSPTMMASGGFNEQFF. The CDR3 nucleotides are TGTGCTAGCAGCCCCACGATGATGGCTAGCGGGGGGTTCAATGAGCAGTTCTTC.

The chain combines TRBV19 with TRBJ2-3; 11 bases map to TRBD2. Germline V CDR1 and CDR2: LNHDA, SQIVND (reference sequence). The CDR3 loop spans 14 amino acids. Trimming took 9 bases from V and 5 from J; bases not matched to a gene: 7. As DNA, the CDR3 is TGTGCCAGCAGACAACTAGCGGGAGAAGATACGCAGTATTTT. It yields the protein CASRQLAGEDTQYF.

This clone was picked up a small number of times. The chain carries TRBV28 and TRBJ1-5; no reliable D call. The CDR3 contains 12 residues. V shed 6 bases and J shed 2 bases, with 5 bases lying between them. Per germline, CDR1 MDHEN and CDR2 SYDVKM. CDR3 loop: CASRSGNQPQHF. The CDR3 nucleotides read TGTGCCAGCAGGTCGGGCAATCAGCCCCAGCATTTT. Filled out from reference TRBV28 and TRBJ1-5, the complete variable domain reads DVKVTQSSRYLVKRTGEKVFLECVQDMDHENMFWYRQDPGLGLRLIYFSYDVKMKEKGDIPEGYSVSREKKERFSLILESASTNQTSMYLCASRSGNQPQHFGDGTRLSIL.

The chain couples TRBV7-2 to TRBJ2-7; D may be TRBD1 (5 bases). Trimming removed 5 bases at V and 2 bases at J, with 19 bases between. The germline CDR1 and CDR2 sequences are SGHTA and FQGNSA. The CDR3 consists of 16 residues. The CDR3 region is CASSLGSGKGPYEQYF. CDR3 bases: TGTGCCAGCAGCCTGGGGTCAGGGAAGGGGCCCTACGAGCAGTACTTC.

This clone was counted once. V is TRBV6-6 and J is TRBJ2-2; 7 nucleotides match TRBD1. This CDR3 comprises 15 residues. After removal of 6 bases from V and 4 bases from J, the junction contained 8 bases not matched to a gene. Germline V gene data show CDR1 as MNHNY and CDR2 as SVGAGI (reference sequence). The CDR3 loop reads CASSRQGLSTGELFF. CDR3 sequence (DNA): TGTGCCAGCAGCCGACAGGGCTTGAGCACCGGGGAGCTGTTTTTT.

The V call is TRBV7-2, the J call TRBJ2-7; tentatively, D is TRBD1 (6 bases). CDR1 SGHTA and CDR2 FQGNSA come from the germline V gene. The CDR3 sequence is 12 residues long. V was trimmed by 5 bases and J by 5 bases, leaving 10 bases between them. CDR3 protein: CASSATGNEQYF. DNA for the CDR3: TGTGCCAGCAGCGCCACAGGGAACGAGCAGTACTTC.

This chain joins TRBV14 and TRBJ1-2; 7 nucleotides match TRBD1. The length of the CDR3 is 14 residues. CDR1 and CDR2 from the germline V gene are SGHDN and FVKESK. The V segment lost 1 base and the J segment 5 bases; nucleotides outside the gene matches: 4. CDR3 in amino acids: CASSQARGQYGYTF. The CDR3 DNA is TGTGCCAGCAGCCAAGCACGGGGACAGTATGGCTACACCTTC.

This chain uses TRBV7-8 with TRBJ2-5; 12 bases align to TRBD2. The DNA end favors TRBJ2-7, so the J call may be wrong. Germline values: CDR1 SGHVS, CDR2 FQNEAQ. The CDR3 sequence is 15 residues long. In nucleotides, the CDR3 is TGTGCCAGCAGCACCTGGACTAGCGGGAACTACGAGCAGTACTTC. Encoded protein: CASSTWTSGNYEQYF.

The chain couples TRBV28 to TRBJ2-3, with D perhaps TRBD2 (7 bases). This CDR3 spans 15 amino acids. Germline V gene lookup returns CDR1 MDHEN and CDR2 SYDVKM. V was shortened by 7 bases and J by 4 bases, with 18 bases between the two germline ends. The CDR3 bases are TGTGCCAGCACCGAAGGGGGGGCCCGCGCAGATACGCAGTATTTT. Residues: CASTEGGARADTQYF.

The chain uses TRBV9 and TRBJ2-5, with 9 bases matching TRBD1. V was clipped by 4 bases and J by 2 bases; unmatched bases: 12. Germline V CDR1 and CDR2: SGDLS, YYNGEE. This CDR3 contains 17 residues. CDR3 sequence reads: CASSPGTGGRGQETQYF. For the CDR3, the DNA is TGTGCCAGCAGCCCTGGAACAGGGGGCCGGGGGCAAGAGACCCAGTACTTC.

This clone was detected only a few times. V gene TRBV9 combines with J gene TRBJ2-5, with D unresolved. Germline assignment: CDR1 SGDLS and CDR2 YYNGEE. Trimming stripped 0 bases from V and 3 bases from J, with 6 bases between. This CDR3 contains 13 residues. CDR3 sequence reads: CASSVGGKETQYF. As DNA, the CDR3 is TGTGCCAGCAGCGTAGGCGGAAAAGAGACCCAGTACTTC.

This chain links TRBV2 with TRBJ1-5, with a weak D call TRBD1 (5 bases). The CDR3 consists of 13 residues. With 7 bases removed from V and 7 bases from J, the gap between germline ends came to 14 bases. Germline V CDR1 and CDR2: SNHLY, FYNNEI. Here the CDR3 DNA reads TGTGCCAGCATAGGGACTAAGGGCCAGCCCCAGCATTTT. Translation: CASIGTKGQPQHF. Supplemented by reference TRBV2 and TRBJ1-5, the full variable domain reads EPEVTQTPSHQVTQMGQEVILRCVPISNHLYFYWYRQILGQKVEFLVSFYNNEISEKSEIFDDQFSVERPDGSNFTLKIRSTKLEDSAMYFCASIGTKGQPQHFGDGTRLSIL.

The rearrangement links TRBV6-5 to TRBJ1-5, with unresolved D. Trimming removed 4 bases from V and 7 bases from J, with 8 bases in between. The CDR3 is 12 residues long. Germline V lookup: CDR1 MNHEY, CDR2 SVGAGI. CDR3 region: CASSSEGQPQHF. DNA of the CDR3: TGTGCCAGCAGTTCCGAGGGCCAGCCCCAGCATTTT.